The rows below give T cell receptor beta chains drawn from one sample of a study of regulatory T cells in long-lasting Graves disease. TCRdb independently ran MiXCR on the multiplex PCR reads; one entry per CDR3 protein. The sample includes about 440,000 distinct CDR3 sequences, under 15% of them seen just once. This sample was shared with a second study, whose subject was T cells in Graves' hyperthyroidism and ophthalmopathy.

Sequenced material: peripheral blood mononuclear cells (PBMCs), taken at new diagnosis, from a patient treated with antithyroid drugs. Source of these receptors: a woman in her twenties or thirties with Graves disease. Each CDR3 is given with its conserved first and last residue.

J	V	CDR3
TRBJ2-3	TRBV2	CASSPTQGGTSSHTQYF
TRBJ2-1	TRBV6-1	CASSTGINNEQFF
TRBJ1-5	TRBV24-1	CATSDTDRGLNQPQHF
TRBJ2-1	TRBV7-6	CASSKASGSSSYNEQFF
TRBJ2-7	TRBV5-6	CASGSAWDQAEQYF
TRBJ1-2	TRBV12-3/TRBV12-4	CASTTGPSRLYGYTF
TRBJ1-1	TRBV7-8	CASSLSAQGRTEAFF
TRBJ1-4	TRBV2	CASRTGTGNEKLFF
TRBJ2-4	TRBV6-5	CASSWAARNIQYF
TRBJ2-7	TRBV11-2	CASSPSRTQGGEQYF
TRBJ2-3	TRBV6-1	CASSDEGRAGDTQYF
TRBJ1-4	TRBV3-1	CASSQEREQVKKLFF
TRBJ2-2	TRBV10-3	CAISESKAGGPSGTGELFF
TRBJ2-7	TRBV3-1	CASSHESDSYEQYF
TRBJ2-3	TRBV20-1	CSAGGGPVSPDTQYF
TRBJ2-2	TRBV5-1	CASSLELAESTGELFF
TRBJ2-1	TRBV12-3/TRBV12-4	CASSPISGEYNEQFF
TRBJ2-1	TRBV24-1	CATSDFGGGREKNEQFF
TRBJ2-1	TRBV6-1	CASSEVSSRSDEQFF
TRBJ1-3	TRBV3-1	CASSQDRAALSPGNAIYF
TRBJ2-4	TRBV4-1	CASSPRAGKMDIQYF
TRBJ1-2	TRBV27	CASSVTGRGHYGYTF
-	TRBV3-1	CASSQEPTPVGTQYF
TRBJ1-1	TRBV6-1	CAEATGRNTEAFF
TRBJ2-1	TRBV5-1	CASSLAGTSGSGEQFF
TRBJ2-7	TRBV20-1	CSARLARNEQYF
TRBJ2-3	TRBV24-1	CATSSPKGLGPDTQYF
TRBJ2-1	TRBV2	CASTFDDGGKLFHEQFF
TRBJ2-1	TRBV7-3	CASRFGLAPPYNEQFF
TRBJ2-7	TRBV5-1	CASSFNRDRGSSYEQYF
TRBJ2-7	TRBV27	CASRGLTPPYEQYF
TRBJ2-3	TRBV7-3	CASSFLSGRGTDTQYF
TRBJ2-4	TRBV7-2	CASSPGLAGVNIQYF
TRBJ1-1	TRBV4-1	CASSQDGFSEAFF
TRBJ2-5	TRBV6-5	CASSSPGGKSETQYF
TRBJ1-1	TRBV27	CASSWKTGGTNTEAFF
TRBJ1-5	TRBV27	CAGSPLDRIGQPQHF
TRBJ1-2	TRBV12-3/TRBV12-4	CASSFRDLTF
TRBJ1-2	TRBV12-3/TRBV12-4	CASSSQWLGYTF
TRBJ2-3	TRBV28	CASRSSGNVADTQYF
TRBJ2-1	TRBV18	CASSPSAKNNEQFF